These 19 T cell receptor beta chains came from one sample sequenced in a study of beta chain features in type 1 diabetes. Isolated RNA was reverse transcribed in full, so expressed TCRB transcripts were sequenced. The protocol was immunoSEQ multiplex PCR, while the TCRdb copy is restricted to in-frame clones and leaves out a portion. The sample comprises some 150,000 clones, 10% of which are singletons, and 1.3% rests with the top ten. Sequenced input: naive CD4+ T cells from blood. The source is a man between 18 and 35 years old in good health.

The chain carries TRBV18 and TRBJ1-6, with D hard to call. Germline CDR1 and CDR2: KGHSH and LQKENI. The CDR3 runs 16 residues. Trimming shortened V by 2 bases and J by 9 bases, and 17 bases separated the two germline ends. CDR3 nucleotide sequence: TGTGCCAGCTCACCAGGGCCCGGATCAGATAGTTCACCCCTCCACTTT. It encodes CASSPGPGSDSSPLHF.

This clone was counted a few times. This rearrangement joins TRBV7-7 to TRBJ2-2; 10 bases map to TRBD2. CDR1 is SSHAT and CDR2 is FNYEAQ in the germline V gene (reference sequence). This CDR3 is built from 16 residues. Trimming removed 0 bases from V and 6 bases from J; junction bases left unmatched: 4. Written as DNA, the CDR3 is TGTGCCAGCAGCTTAGCAATTACTAGCGGGGCCGGGGAGCTGTTTTTT. Residues: CASSLAITSGAGELFF.

This clone has more than one count but fewer than ten. This chain joins TRBV18 and TRBJ2-2; 7 positions match TRBD1. The V and J ends lost 2 bases and 3 bases, in that order; junction bases with no gene match: 6. There are 16 residues in the CDR3. Looked up from germline, CDR1 is KGHSH and CDR2 is LQKENI. The CDR3 DNA follows: TGTGCCAGCTCACCATCGACAGGGCTGGACACCGGGGAGCTGTTTTTT. Protein sequence: CASSPSTGLDTGELFF.

This clone appeared a few times. The chain recombines TRBV7-8 with TRBJ2-7, with a tentative D call TRBD2 (7 bases). Trimming removed 8 bases at V and 5 bases at J, with 22 bases between. Germline lookup yields CDR1 SGHVS and CDR2 FQNEAQ. This CDR3 is 15 amino acids long. CDR3 amino acids: CASGPSGGASDEQYF. In nucleotides, the CDR3 is TGTGCCAGCGGCCCCTCGGGGGGCGCGTCGGACGAGCAGTACTTC.

This clone was seen more than once but under ten times. This chain joins TRBV15 and TRBJ2-5; 8 nucleotides agree with TRBD1. The length of the CDR3 is 14 residues. With 2 bases clipped from V and 4 bases from J, the junction kept 3 bases outside the gene matches. The V gene's germline CDR1 is LNHNV and CDR2 YYDKDF (reference sequence). The CDR3 loop is CATSRFRGPETQYF. CDR3 sequence (DNA): TGTGCCACCAGCAGATTCAGGGGGCCAGAGACCCAGTACTTC.

This chain links TRBV6-1 with TRBJ2-1; D is possibly TRBD1 (5 bases). The CDR3 is made up of 13 amino acids. Germline V gene lookup returns CDR1 MNHNS and CDR2 SASEGT. Trimming took off 0 bases at V and 14 bases at J, with 14 bases between the two ends. In DNA form, the CDR3 reads TGTGCCAGCAGTGAAGCGCTTAAGGGGCTAGAGTTCTTC. Translation gives CASSEALKGLEFF.

This clone was observed a few times. This chain uses TRBV5-1 with TRBJ2-2, with TRBD2 identical over 12 bases. V lost 2 bases, J lost 6 bases, and 2 bases stayed unmatched. The CDR3 spans 15 residues. From germline, CDR1 is SGHRS and CDR2 YFSETQ. The CDR3 sequence: CASSFASGGAGELFF. In nucleotides, the CDR3 is TGCGCCAGCAGCTTTGCTAGCGGGGGGGCCGGGGAGCTGTTTTTT.

CDR3 sequence reads: CASSLGAGGVDGNQPQHF. CDR3 in DNA: TGTGCCAGCAGTTTAGGGGCAGGGGGAGTGGATGGCAATCAGCCCCAGCATTTT. The chain joins TRBV27 to TRBJ1-5; 7 bases fit TRBD1. With V trimmed by 2 bases and J by 2 bases, 12 bases remained unmatched. The CDR3 is 18 amino acids. Looked up from germline, CDR1 is MNHEY and CDR2 is SMNVEV (reference sequence).

DNA for the CDR3: TGTGCCAGCAGCACCTGGGGGGGGCCCTACGAGCAGTACTTC. Its protein is CASSTWGGPYEQYF. The V and J genes are TRBV7-3 and TRBJ2-7; D is perhaps TRBD2 (7 bases). The germline CDR1 and CDR2 sequences are SGHTA and FQGTGA. Trimming cost V 5 bases and J 2 bases, with 13 bases left between them. The CDR3 runs to 14 residues.

This clone was observed a handful of times. The chain carries TRBV5-1 and TRBJ2-2, with 7 bases matching TRBD1. This CDR3 contains 15 residues. CDR1 is SGHRS, CDR2 YFSETQ, per germline. With 5 bases clipped from V and 3 bases from J, the junction kept 7 bases outside the gene matches. CDR3 sequence: CASSRGGADTGELFF. The DNA for the CDR3 is TGCGCCAGCAGTCGAGGGGGCGCTGACACCGGGGAGCTGTTTTTT.

This clone was observed a few times. The chain links TRBV7-9 to TRBJ1-6; D uncertain. V dropped 5 bases and J dropped 8 bases, with 7 bases sitting between them. The CDR3 has 12 amino acids. Germline V gene data show CDR1 as SEHNR and CDR2 as FQNEAQ (reference sequence). The CDR3 DNA reads TGTGCCAGCAGCCCCCCGGATTCACCCCTCCACTTT. This encodes CASSPPDSPLHF.

Only a few counts were recorded for this clone. The rearrangement joins TRBV6-5 to TRBJ2-2; 7 nucleotides align to TRBD2. The CDR3 totals 16 residues. The ends lost 2 bases at V and 2 bases at J; junction bases unmatched: 5. From germline, CDR1 is MNHEY and CDR2 SVGAGI. CDR3 loop: CASSYLLAENTGELFF. Here the CDR3 DNA reads TGTGCCAGCAGTTACCTCCTAGCGGAAAACACCGGGGAGCTGTTTTTT.

This clone occurred a few times. The chain links TRBV27 to TRBJ2-1, with 10 nucleotides matching TRBD2. V shed 5 bases and J 0 bases; nucleotides not matched to a gene: 4. The CDR3 loop spans 16 amino acids. Germline V gene data show CDR1 as MNHEY and CDR2 as SMNVEV (reference sequence). The CDR3 nucleotides read TGTGCCAGCAGTACTAGCGGGAAGAACTCCTACAATGAGCAGTTCTTC. Translating it yields CASSTSGKNSYNEQFF.

This clone has only a few counts. The gene calls are TRBV2 and TRBJ1-2; 7 nucleotides line up with TRBD1. CDR1 and CDR2 from the germline V gene are SNHLY and FYNNEI. The CDR3 extends over 14 amino acids. The V gene end was trimmed by 3 bases and the J gene end by 3 bases; junction bases not matched to a gene: 4. CDR3: CASSDRTGDYGYTF. As DNA, the CDR3 is TGTGCCAGCAGTGACCGGACAGGCGACTATGGCTACACCTTC.

The chain has TRBV6-1 and TRBJ1-2, with D perhaps TRBD1 (5 bases). Per the germline V gene, CDR1 is MNHNS and CDR2 is SASEGT. The CDR3 covers 11 residues. The germline V and J ends were trimmed by 7 bases and 8 bases, with 11 bases remaining between them. CDR3 sequence (DNA): TGTGCCAGCAAGGAGGGGTCGGGCTACACCTTC. Translating gives CASKEGSGYTF.

V is TRBV2 and J is TRBJ2-7; a weak D match, TRBD1 (6 bases). The CDR3 covers 14 residues. Germline CDR1 and CDR2: SNHLY and FYNNEI. The V end lost 0 bases, the J end lost 6 bases, and 12 bases lay between the germline ends. The CDR3 is CASSEAGRGPEQYF. CDR3 in DNA: TGTGCCAGCAGTGAAGCGGGCAGGGGTCCCGAGCAGTACTTC.

This clone appeared a few times. The J gene is TRBJ1-1, the V gene TRBV4-1; 7 positions match TRBD1. CDR1 and CDR2 from the germline V gene are MGHRA and YSYEKL. There are 14 residues in the CDR3. The trim removed 6 bases at V and 0 bases at J, leaving 4 bases unmatched. The CDR3 protein is CASRRDSLNTEAFF. The CDR3 DNA reads as TGCGCCAGCAGGCGGGACAGTTTGAACACTGAAGCTTTCTTT.

This clone appeared a few times. CDR3 protein: CASSLYVEGRRDNEQFF. The CDR3 DNA reads as TGTGCCAGCAGCTTGTATGTGGAGGGGCGAAGGGACAATGAGCAGTTCTTC. The genes are TRBV7-7 and TRBJ2-1; TRBD2 might be the D (6 bases). Germline loops: CDR1 SSHAT, CDR2 FNYEAQ (reference sequence). CDR3 length: 17 residues. V dropped 3 bases and J dropped 5 bases, with 20 bases sitting between them.

V gene TRBV5-6 combines with J gene TRBJ2-1; TRBD1 is a possible D gene (5 bases). The CDR3 sequence is 11 residues long. Per germline, CDR1 SGHDT and CDR2 YYEEEE. Trimming cost V 3 bases and J 10 bases, with 8 bases left between them. Written as DNA, the CDR3 is TGTGCCAGCAGCTCGTACAGGGAGCAGTTCTTC. It yields the protein CASSSYREQFF.